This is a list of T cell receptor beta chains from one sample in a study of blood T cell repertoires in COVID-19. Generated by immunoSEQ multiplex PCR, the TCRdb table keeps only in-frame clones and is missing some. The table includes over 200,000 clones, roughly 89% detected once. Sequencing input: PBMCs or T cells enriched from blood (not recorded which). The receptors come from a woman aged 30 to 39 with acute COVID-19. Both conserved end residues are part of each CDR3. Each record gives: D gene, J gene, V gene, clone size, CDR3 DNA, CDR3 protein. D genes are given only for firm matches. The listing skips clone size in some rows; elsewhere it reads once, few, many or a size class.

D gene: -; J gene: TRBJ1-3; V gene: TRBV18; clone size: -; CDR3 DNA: TGTGCCAGCTCACTTACGGACAGAACTGGAAACACCATATATTTT; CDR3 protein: CASSLTDRTGNTIYF
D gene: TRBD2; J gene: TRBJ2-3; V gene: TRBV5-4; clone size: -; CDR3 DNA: TGTGCCAGCAGCTTGGGTGGGGGGGGCACAGATACGCAGTATTTT; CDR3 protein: CASSLGGGGTDTQYF
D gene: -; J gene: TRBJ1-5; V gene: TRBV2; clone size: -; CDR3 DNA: TGTGCCAGCAGGGACATAAACTCCAATCAGCCCCAGCATTTT; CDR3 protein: CASRDINSNQPQHF
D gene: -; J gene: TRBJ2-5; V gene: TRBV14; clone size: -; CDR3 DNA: TGTGCCAGCAGCCAAAACAGCCTATCCCAAGAGACCCAGTACTTC; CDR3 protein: CASSQNSLSQETQYF
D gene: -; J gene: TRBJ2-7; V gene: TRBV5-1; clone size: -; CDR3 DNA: TGCGCCAGCAGCTTGGACAGGGCTTTCGACGAGCAGTACTTC; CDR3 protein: CASSLDRAFDEQYF
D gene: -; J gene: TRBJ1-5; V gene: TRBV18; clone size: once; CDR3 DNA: TGTGCCAGCTCACCACAAGGCAGGGATCAGCCCCAGCATTTT; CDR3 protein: CASSPQGRDQPQHF
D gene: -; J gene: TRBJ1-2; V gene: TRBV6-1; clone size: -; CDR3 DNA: TGTGCCAGCAGTGAATCTTCAGGGGTGGCCTATGGCTACACCTTC; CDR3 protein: CASSESSGVAYGYTF
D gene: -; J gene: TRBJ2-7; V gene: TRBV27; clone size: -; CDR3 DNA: TGTGCCAGCAGTTCCCTAGACAGCACCTACGAGCAGTACTTC; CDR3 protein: CASSSLDSTYEQYF
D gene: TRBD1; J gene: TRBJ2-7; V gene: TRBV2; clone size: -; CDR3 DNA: TGTGCCAGCCGCGGCAGGGGGAGCTACGAGCAGTACTTC; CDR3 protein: CASRGRGSYEQYF
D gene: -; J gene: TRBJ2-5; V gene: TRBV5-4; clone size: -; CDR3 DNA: TGTGCCAGCACCTTCACAGGGTACCAAGAGACCCAGTACTTC; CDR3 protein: CASTFTGYQETQYF
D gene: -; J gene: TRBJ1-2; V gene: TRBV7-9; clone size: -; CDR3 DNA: TGTGCCAGCAGCTTAGGCAGGCCCTATGGCTACACCTTC; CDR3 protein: CASSLGRPYGYTF
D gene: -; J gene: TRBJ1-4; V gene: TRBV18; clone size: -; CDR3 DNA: TGTGCCAGCTCACTGGGGACGGCGGGGGCTAATGAAAAACTGTTTTTT; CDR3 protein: CASSLGTAGANEKLFF
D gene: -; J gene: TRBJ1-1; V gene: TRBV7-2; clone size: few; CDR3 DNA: TGTGCCAGCAGCTTGAGGGCGGGTTCCATGAACACTGAAGCTTTCTTT; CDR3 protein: CASSLRAGSMNTEAFF
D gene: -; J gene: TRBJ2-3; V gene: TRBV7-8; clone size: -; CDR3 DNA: TGTGCCAGCAGCTACGGGACTAGCACAGATACGCAGTATTTT; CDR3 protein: CASSYGTSTDTQYF
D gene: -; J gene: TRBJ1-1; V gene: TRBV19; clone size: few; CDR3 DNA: TGTGCCAGTAGTATCTTAGACACTGAAGCTTTCTTT; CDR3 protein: CASSILDTEAFF
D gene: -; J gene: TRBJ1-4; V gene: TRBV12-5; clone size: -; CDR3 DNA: TGTGCTAGTGGTGGTCCCAGGGGTGCTCATGAAAAACTGTTTTTT; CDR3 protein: CASGGPRGAHEKLFF
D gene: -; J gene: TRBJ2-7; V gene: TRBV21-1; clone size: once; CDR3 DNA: TGTGCCAGCAGCAAATGGGACTACTCCTACGAGCAGTACTTC; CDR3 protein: CASSKWDYSYEQYF
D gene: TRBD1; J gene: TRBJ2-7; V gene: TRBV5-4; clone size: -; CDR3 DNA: TGTGCCAGCAGCTTGGCGGGGACAGGGGCAAACTACGAGCAGTACTTC; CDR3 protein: CASSLAGTGANYEQYF
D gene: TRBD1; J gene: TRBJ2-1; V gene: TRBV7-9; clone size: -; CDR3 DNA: TGTGCCAGCAGCTCCCCGATTGGACAGGGGGGGGTCAATGAGCAGTTCTTC; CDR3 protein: CASSSPIGQGGVNEQFF
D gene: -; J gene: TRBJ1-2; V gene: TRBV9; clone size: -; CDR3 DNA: TGTGCCAGCAGCGGCCAGGGGCTAACTGAAGGCTACACCTTC; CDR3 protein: CASSGQGLTEGYTF
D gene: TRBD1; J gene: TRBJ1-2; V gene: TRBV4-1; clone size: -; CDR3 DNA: TGCGCCAGCAGCCAAGAGAGGGGGACAGGGGTCGGCTACACCTTC; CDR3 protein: CASSQERGTGVGYTF
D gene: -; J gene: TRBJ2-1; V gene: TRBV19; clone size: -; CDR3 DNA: TGTGCCAGTAGTTGGGCTAGCCTTTGGGACAATGAGCAGTTCTTC; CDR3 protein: CASSWASLWDNEQFF
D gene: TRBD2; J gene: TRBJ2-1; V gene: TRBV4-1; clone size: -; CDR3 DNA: TGCGCCAGCGGCTGGGGCGCGGGGGGGGTGCGCGCGCAGTTCTTC; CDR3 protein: CASGWGAGGVRAQFF
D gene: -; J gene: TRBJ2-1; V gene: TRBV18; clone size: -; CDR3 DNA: TGTGCCAGCTCCCCAGTCACCTACAATGAGCAGTTCTTC; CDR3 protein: CASSPVTYNEQFF
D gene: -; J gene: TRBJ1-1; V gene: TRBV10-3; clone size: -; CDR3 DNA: TGTGCCATCAGTGGGACAGCGCAGAACACTGAAGCTTTCTTT; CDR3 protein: CAISGTAQNTEAFF
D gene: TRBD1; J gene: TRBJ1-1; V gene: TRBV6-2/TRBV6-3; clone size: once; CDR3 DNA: TGTGCCAGCAGTTACTCAAGGGGACAGATGAACACTGAAGCTTTCTTT; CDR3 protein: CASSYSRGQMNTEAFF
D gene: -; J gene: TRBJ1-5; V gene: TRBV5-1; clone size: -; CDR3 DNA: TGCGCCAGCAGTCCAGGTTCTAATCAGCCCCAGCATTTT; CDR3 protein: CASSPGSNQPQHF
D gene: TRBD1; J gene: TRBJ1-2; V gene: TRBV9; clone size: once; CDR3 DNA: TGTGCCAGCAGTCCAGAAGTGACAGGGGATGGCTACACCTTC; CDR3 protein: CASSPEVTGDGYTF
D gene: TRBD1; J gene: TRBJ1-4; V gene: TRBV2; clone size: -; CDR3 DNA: TGTGCCGGCCAATACAGGGGGCCGGGGGAAAAACTGTTTTTT; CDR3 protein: CAGQYRGPGEKLFF
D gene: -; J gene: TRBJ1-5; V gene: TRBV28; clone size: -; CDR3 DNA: TGTGCCAGTCCAGGGAATCAGCCCCAGCATTTT; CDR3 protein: CASPGNQPQHF
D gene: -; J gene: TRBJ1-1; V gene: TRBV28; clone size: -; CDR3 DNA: TGTGCCGCGCGAAGCGGAGAGCCCAGACGGGGGGTAGCTTTCTTT; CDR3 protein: CAARSGEPRRGVAFF
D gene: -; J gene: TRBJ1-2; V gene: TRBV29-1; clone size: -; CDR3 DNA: TGCAGCGTTGATGTCGCGCGGCCTAACTATGGCTACACCTTC; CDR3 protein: CSVDVARPNYGYTF
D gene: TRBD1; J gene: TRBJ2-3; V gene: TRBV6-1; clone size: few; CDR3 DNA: TGTGCCAGCAGTGAATCGTCAGGGGGCTTAGATACGCAGTATTTT; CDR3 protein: CASSESSGGLDTQYF
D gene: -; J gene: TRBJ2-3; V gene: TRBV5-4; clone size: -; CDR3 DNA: TGTGCCAGCAGCTTTTTCGAGGGAAATACGCAGTATTTT; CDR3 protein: CASSFFEGNTQYF
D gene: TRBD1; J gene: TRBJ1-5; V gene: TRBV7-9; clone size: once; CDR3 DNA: TGTGCCAGCAGCCCGCAGGGGGCAAGCAATCAGCCCCAGCATTTT; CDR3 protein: CASSPQGASNQPQHF
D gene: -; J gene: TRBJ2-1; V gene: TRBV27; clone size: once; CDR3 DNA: TGTGCCAGCAGGTTAAGGGAGAGCTCCTACAATGAGCAGTTCTTC; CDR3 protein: CASRLRESSYNEQFF
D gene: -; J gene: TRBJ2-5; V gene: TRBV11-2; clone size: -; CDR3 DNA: TGTGCCAGCAGCTTTGTCGGGGGTAGAGAGACCCAGTACTTC; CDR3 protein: CASSFVGGRETQYF
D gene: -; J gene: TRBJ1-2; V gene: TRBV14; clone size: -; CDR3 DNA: TGTGCCAGCAGCCAAGTTAAGAACTACTATGGCTACACCTTC; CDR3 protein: CASSQVKNYYGYTF
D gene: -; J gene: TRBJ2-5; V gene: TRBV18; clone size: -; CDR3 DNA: TGTGCCAGCTCGAGGGGGACCCAAGAGACCCAGTACTTC; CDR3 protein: CASSRGTQETQYF
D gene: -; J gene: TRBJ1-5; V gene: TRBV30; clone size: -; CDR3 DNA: TGTGCCTGGAGTGGAGGAGGGCAGCCCCAGCATTTT; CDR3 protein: CAWSGGGQPQHF
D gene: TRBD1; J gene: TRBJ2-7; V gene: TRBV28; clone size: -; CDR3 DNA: TGTGCCAGCAGTTTACTCGGGACAGGGAGCTCCTACGAGCAGTACTTC; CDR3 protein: CASSLLGTGSSYEQYF
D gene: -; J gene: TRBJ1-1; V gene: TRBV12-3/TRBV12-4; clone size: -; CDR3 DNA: TGTGCCTCGTCGCCCCTAGGGGACACTGAAGCTTTCTTT; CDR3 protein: CASSPLGDTEAFF
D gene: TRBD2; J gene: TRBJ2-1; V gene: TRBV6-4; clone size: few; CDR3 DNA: TGTGCCAGCAGCCAAGAGACGGCGGGGGGGTACAATGAGCAGTTCTTC; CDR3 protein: CASSQETAGGYNEQFF
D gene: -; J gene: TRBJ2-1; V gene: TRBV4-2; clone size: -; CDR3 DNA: TGTGCCAGCAGCCAAACGGTGATCGGTGAGGGGCAGTTCTTC; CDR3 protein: CASSQTVIGEGQFF
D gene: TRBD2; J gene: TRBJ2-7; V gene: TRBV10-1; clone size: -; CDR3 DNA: TGCGCCAGCCGTGAAGGGAGGGCCGAGCAGTACTTC; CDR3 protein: CASREGRAEQYF
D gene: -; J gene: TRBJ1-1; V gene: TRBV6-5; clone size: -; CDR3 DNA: TGTGCCAGCAAGAGGGGGTCGGGCACTGAAGCTTTCTTT; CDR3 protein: CASKRGSGTEAFF
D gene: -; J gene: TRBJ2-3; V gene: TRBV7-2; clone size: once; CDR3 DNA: TGTGCCAGCAGCCCAGTTTCGGGGACAGATACGCAGTATTTT; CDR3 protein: CASSPVSGTDTQYF
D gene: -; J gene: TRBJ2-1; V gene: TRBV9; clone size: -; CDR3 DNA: TGTGCCAGCAGCGTAGCAGGGGTTTCCTACAATGAGCAGTTCTTC; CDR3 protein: CASSVAGVSYNEQFF